A selection of T cell receptor beta chains follows, all from one sample in a study of blood T cells in healthy people across ages. TCRdb analysed the 5' RACE reads with MiXCR anew, one entry per CDR3 protein. The sample consists of 850,000 or so distinct CDR3 sequences, about 30% of them appearing once. Sequenced sample: blood. These receptors all come from a woman of 80 years or more in good health. Both conserved end residues are trimmed from each CDR3.

j_gene,v_gene,len,CDR3aa
TRBJ2-7,TRBV7-2,13,ASSPGTGGAYEQY
TRBJ2-7,TRBV19,14,ASSPLAGGSSYEQY
TRBJ2-7,TRBV10-1,13,ASSEAGASRNIRY
TRBJ2-7,TRBV14,12,ASSQYREGYEQY
TRBJ2-7,TRBV7-2,10,ASSLADYEQY
TRBJ2-3,TRBV7-6,13,ASSSRTARGDTQY
TRBJ1-5,TRBV7-2,12,ASSREYSNQPQH
TRBJ1-1,TRBV20-1,14,SARGPRGVPNTEAF
TRBJ1-1,TRBV7-9,12,ASIRSLGYPGAF
TRBJ2-7,TRBV28,11,ATSRDTLSEQY
TRBJ1-4,TRBV7-9,13,ASSQNTRTNEKLF
TRBJ2-3,TRBV14,14,ASSRGRAGRADTQY
TRBJ2-3,TRBV12-3/TRBV12-4,13,ASSPWGGGSDTQY
TRBJ2-3,TRBV11-2,9,ASSNGFPQY
TRBJ2-4,TRBV28,14,ASSLRTGGGWDIQY
TRBJ2-5,TRBV20-1,13,SAETHRGPEETQY
TRBJ2-4,TRBV4-2,12,ASSPGPGPNIQY
TRBJ2-3,TRBV6-1,14,ASSGGQGLSTDTQY
TRBJ2-3,TRBV2,13,ASRLLAGDTDTQY
TRBJ2-5,TRBV20-1,15,SARDPLSGGTGETQY
TRBJ2-7,TRBV20-1,13,SARDNRVPAYEQY
NA,TRBV15,17,ATSRGSTGETGFRYEQY
TRBJ2-1,TRBV6-1,13,ASSEAGDRGNEQF
TRBJ1-5,TRBV6-5,11,ASSRQPEQPQH
TRBJ1-1,TRBV7-9,12,ASSLGNMNTEAF
TRBJ2-1,TRBV6-1,16,ASSEVGMTLAGAYEQF
TRBJ2-1,TRBV5-1,13,ASSLGGGSDNEQF
NA,TRBV19,13,ASSGTSGGTYEQY
TRBJ2-3,TRBV20-1,10,SAYGSEGAQY
TRBJ1-4,TRBV7-2,13,ASSSTQATNEKLF
TRBJ2-5,TRBV12-3/TRBV12-4,14,ASSSWTASKQETQY
NA,TRBV6-6,15,ASRIRATSGSAYEQY
TRBJ2-3,TRBV10-2,12,ASIRLAGTDTQY
TRBJ2-6,TRBV12-3/TRBV12-4,16,ASSTYGAGISGANVLT
TRBJ2-3,TRBV29-1,13,SVLGTSGGTDTQY
TRBJ1-2,TRBV7-9,13,ASSGALGRSYGYT
TRBJ2-7,TRBV7-8,11,ASSLVNGYEQY